The 28 T cell receptor beta chains below all came from one sample that was sequenced in a study of T cells in Graves' hyperthyroidism and ophthalmopathy. Amplified TCR beta CDR3 regions came from RNA transcripts. The TCR CDR3 first-round RT-PCR relied on the HTBI primer set. TCRdb used MiXCR to reprocess the multiplex PCR reads, holding one entry per CDR3 protein. The data hold 500,000 or so distinct CDR3 sequences, with about 15% observed a single time. The sequencing input was blood. The source of these receptors is a woman in her twenties or thirties with Graves' ophthalmopathy.

This clonotype was counted between two and nine times. The chain has TRBV6-1 and TRBJ2-1; D remains unclear. CDR3 length: 13 residues. Germline V gene sequence: CDR1 MNHNS, CDR2 SASEGT. The V end was cut by 8 bases, the J end by 5 bases, with 13 bases between. CDR3 coding DNA: TGTGCCAGCCGTGTCCAGGCACACAATGAGCAGTTCTTC. Its protein is CASRVQAHNEQFF.

The V call is TRBV5-8, the J call TRBJ2-1, with a tentative D call TRBD2 (6 bases). The CDR3 contains 14 residues. The V end was cut by 7 bases, the J end by 0 bases, with 11 bases between. CDR1 is SGHTS, CDR2 YDEGEE, per germline. Written as DNA, the CDR3 is TGTGCCAGCTTGGTGGGGGGCTCCTACAATGAGCAGTTCTTC. It translates to CASLVGGSYNEQFF.

This clonotype was observed at least ten times. The chain couples TRBV12-3 or TRBV12-4 to TRBJ1-5, with D unclear. Trimming took 5 bases from V and 5 from J, leaving 13 bases between them. This CDR3 contains 14 residues. Here the CDR3 reads CASSPIAADQPQHF. As DNA, the CDR3 is TGTGCCAGCAGTCCAATAGCCGCCGATCAGCCCCAGCATTTT.

This clonotype was found many times. The rearrangement joins TRBV2 to TRBJ2-3; 7 bases match TRBD2. The CDR3 has 11 residues. Germline V lookup: CDR1 SNHLY, CDR2 FYNNEI. Trimming took 6 bases from V and 8 from J; bases not matched to a gene: 2. CDR3 nucleotides: TGTGCCAGCAGAGGACTAGGTACGCAGTATTTT. It encodes CASRGLGTQYF.

This clonotype was counted at least ten times. The chain recombines TRBV12-3 or TRBV12-4 with TRBJ1-5, with a weak D call TRBD1 (5 bases). V shed 3 bases and J shed 6 bases, with 12 bases lying between them. The length of the CDR3 is 14 residues. The CDR3 protein is CASSLSQGLQPQHF. The CDR3 DNA sequence: TGTGCCAGCAGTTTGTCCCAGGGCCTTCAGCCCCAGCATTTT.

This clonotype was detected a few times. The gene calls are TRBV6-1 and TRBJ2-1, with D perhaps TRBD1 or TRBD2 (5 bases each). The germline V and J ends were trimmed by 11 bases and 7 bases, with 21 bases remaining between them. The CDR3 contains 14 residues. CDR1 MNHNS and CDR2 SASEGT come from the germline V gene. CDR3 protein: CAGSVRGEVNEQFF. In nucleotides, the CDR3 is TGTGCCGGATCCGTGAGGGGTGAGGTAAATGAGCAGTTCTTC.

V gene TRBV28 combines with J gene TRBJ1-4; no firm D call. Germline V gene sequence: CDR1 MDHEN, CDR2 SYDVKM. V lost 3 bases to trimming and J lost 7 bases, with 6 bases between them. CDR3 length: 12 amino acids. CDR3 in amino acids: CASSFPSEKLFF. For the CDR3, the DNA is TGTGCCAGCAGTTTCCCGAGTGAAAAACTGTTTTTT.

This clonotype has at least ten counts. This chain joins TRBV18 and TRBJ1-1; unclear D gene. V lost 3 bases and J lost 11, with 16 bases in between. The CDR3 is made up of 13 amino acids. Germline V gives CDR1 KGHSH, CDR2 LQKENI. In DNA form, the CDR3 reads TGTGCCAGCTCACCCCAAGACGGGCCCCCGGCTTTCTTT. Amino acid sequence: CASSPQDGPPAFF.

This clonotype was seen ten or more times. The junction departs from the called germline gene at one end, perhaps through a read error. CDR3 sequence reads: CASSHGNTEAFF. Here the CDR3 DNA reads TGTGCCAGCAGCCACGGGAACACTGAAGCTTTCTTT. The chain has TRBV4-1 and TRBJ1-1; D remains ambiguous. The CDR3 contains 12 residues. Looked up from germline, CDR1 is MGHRA and CDR2 is YSYEKL.

This clonotype was counted ten times or more. This CDR3 reads CASSLVGAGGASYEQYF. For the CDR3, the DNA is TGTGCCAGCAGCTTAGTCGGGGCAGGGGGCGCTTCCTACGAGCAGTACTTC. V usage is TRBV7-2 and J usage is TRBJ2-7; 8 bases map to TRBD1. The V and J ends lost 1 base and 1 base, in that order; junction bases with no gene match: 9. CDR3 size: 17 residues. Germline loops: CDR1 SGHTA, CDR2 FQGNSA.

Remarks on this clonotype: Given a much more abundant clone one base away, this may be a read error. The J gene is TRBJ1-6, the V gene TRBV2; 10 nucleotides match TRBD1. Germline loops: CDR1 SNHLY, CDR2 FYNNEI. The trim removed 10 bases at V and 12 bases at J, leaving 9 bases unmatched. The length of the CDR3 is 13 residues. The CDR3 sequence is CAIKTGGLLPLHF. CDR3 nucleotide sequence: TGTGCCATCAAGACAGGGGGCTTGTTACCCCTCCACTTT.

This clonotype was seen a handful of times. The rearrangement uses TRBV20-1 and TRBJ2-7; no clear D. V dropped 0 bases and J dropped 2 bases, with 14 bases sitting between them. CDR1 is DFQATT and CDR2 is SNEGSKA in the germline V gene (reference sequence). This CDR3 comprises 15 residues. The CDR3 DNA is TGCAGTGCTAGAGATCCTGGTGTTAGCCCCTACGAGCAGTACTTC. This sequence encodes CSARDPGVSPYEQYF.

This clonotype was observed at least ten times. The chain links TRBV11-1 to TRBJ2-7, with 8 bases matching TRBD2. The germline V gene has CDR1 SGHAT and CDR2 FQDESV (reference sequence). CDR3 length: 14 residues. V was clipped by 5 bases and J by 3 bases; unmatched bases: 6. CDR3 sequence reads: CASSPGTRDYEQYF. DNA for the CDR3: TGTGCCAGCAGCCCCGGGACTAGGGACTACGAGCAGTACTTC.

This clonotype occurred many times. The genes are TRBV6-5 and TRBJ2-7; D gene unclear. This CDR3 has 13 residues. Deletions cut 2 bases from V and 0 bases from J, with 5 bases between. Per the germline V gene, CDR1 is MNHEY and CDR2 is SVGAGI. CDR3 coding DNA: TGTGCCAGCAGTTACGGGGACTCCTACGAGCAGTACTTC. This codes for CASSYGDSYEQYF.

The chain links TRBV29-1 to TRBJ2-7, with a tentative D call TRBD1 (5 bases). The CDR3 sequence is 11 residues long. CDR1 is SQVTM, CDR2 ANQGSEA, per germline. Trimming removed 7 bases from V and 6 bases from J, with 13 bases in between. In nucleotides, the CDR3 is TGCAGCGCCAGGGCGAACTCCGAGCAGTACTTC. Amino acid sequence: CSARANSEQYF.

Many counts were recorded for this clonotype. The chain recombines TRBV3-1 with TRBJ1-1; D gene ambiguous. Trimming cost V 8 bases and J 2 bases, with 15 bases left between them. The CDR3 sequence is 14 residues long. Germline V CDR1 and CDR2: LGHDT, YNNKEL (reference sequence). The CDR3 DNA follows: TGTGCCAGCCGATCCTACCTTTCTAACACTGAAGCTTTCTTT. Amino acid sequence: CASRSYLSNTEAFF.

Many counts were recorded for this clonotype. The V and J genes are TRBV20-1 and TRBJ2-7; TRBD2 agrees at 10 bases. Germline V lookup: CDR1 DFQATT, CDR2 SNEGSKA (reference sequence). J lost 2 bases, V lost 6 bases, and 10 bases had no gene match. The CDR3 is made up of 15 amino acids. CDR3 DNA: TGCAGTGCCCCTGCGCTAGCGGGAGATACCTACGAGCAGTACTTC. Translating gives CSAPALAGDTYEQYF.

V is TRBV25-1 and J is TRBJ2-3, with D possibly TRBD2 on 6 matching bases. This CDR3 has 18 residues. V was pared by 5 bases and J by 4 bases, with 25 bases between. Germline V CDR1 and CDR2: MGHDK, SYGVNS. The CDR3 DNA sequence: TGTGCCAGCAGTTCGGTCTTAATAGCGGCGGAGAGGGCAGATACGCAGTATTTT. Protein: CASSSVLIAAERADTQYF.

This clonotype was seen a handful of times. The chain couples TRBV19 to TRBJ2-1; D not resolved. Germline values: CDR1 LNHDA, CDR2 SQIVND (reference sequence). The CDR3 sequence is 15 residues long. Trimming shortened V by 3 bases and J by 0 bases, and 9 bases separated the two germline ends. CDR3 nucleotides: TGTGCCAGTAGTATCGGCAAGAGCTCCTACAATGAGCAGTTCTTC. Amino acid sequence: CASSIGKSSYNEQFF.

The chain's CDR3 is CASSISGNYGYTF. In DNA form, the CDR3 reads TGTGCCAGTAGTATTAGCGGTAACTATGGCTACACCTTC. The rearrangement joins TRBV19 to TRBJ1-2; D is uncertain. CDR3 length: 13 residues. The germline CDR1 and CDR2 sequences are LNHDA and SQIVND (reference sequence). V was cut by 3 bases and J by 1 base, with 6 bases left in between.

The J gene is TRBJ2-1, the V gene TRBV27, with 12 bases lining up with TRBD2. The V gene's germline CDR1 is MNHEY and CDR2 SMNVEV (reference sequence). Unmatched junction bases numbered 0, after V lost 0 bases and J lost 6 bases. The CDR3 is made up of 15 amino acids. The CDR3 is CASSLSTSGSNEQFF. CDR3 DNA sequence: TGTGCCAGCAGTTTATCGACTAGCGGGAGCAATGAGCAGTTCTTC.

In DNA, the CDR3 is TGTGCCAGCAGCTTATATCGGCCTCTAGTCGGTGAGCAGTTCTTC. Translation gives CASSLYRPLVGEQFF. The rearrangement links TRBV7-9 to TRBJ2-1; the D is unclear. The CDR3 loop spans 15 amino acids. V lost 2 bases to trimming and J lost 9 bases, with 17 bases between them. Germline V gives CDR1 SEHNR, CDR2 FQNEAQ (reference sequence).

The rearrangement uses TRBV29-1 and TRBJ2-3, with 12 nucleotides matching TRBD2. The V gene end was trimmed by 5 bases and the J gene end by 0 bases; junction bases not matched to a gene: 6. Germline V CDR1 and CDR2: SQVTM, ANQGSEA. This CDR3 has 16 residues. The CDR3 region has the DNA TGCAGCGTTACCGGGACTAGCGGGTTTAGCACAGATACGCAGTATTTT. The encoded protein is CSVTGTSGFSTDTQYF.

V gene TRBV6-1 combines with J gene TRBJ1-4; the match to TRBD1 covers 7 bases. The V gene end was trimmed by 7 bases and the J gene end by 5 bases; junction bases not matched to a gene: 7. Germline CDR1 MNHNS, CDR2 SASEGT. The CDR3 consists of 14 residues. CDR3 residues: CASTEDRANEKLFF. DNA of the CDR3: TGTGCCAGCACCGAAGACAGGGCAAATGAAAAACTGTTTTTT.

This clonotype occurred many times. The chain recombines TRBV6-1 with TRBJ1-2, with D tentatively TRBD1 (5 bases). This CDR3 contains 15 residues. V shed 7 bases and J shed 4 bases, with 19 bases lying between them. Looked up from germline, CDR1 is MNHNS and CDR2 is SASEGT. CDR3 coding DNA: TGTGCCAGCACCCCCGGGGGGGGAGGTGGCTATGGCTACACCTTC. Translating it yields CASTPGGGGGYGYTF.

On this clonotype: At one boundary the junction diverges from the germline segment, which might be a read error. This chain joins TRBV28 and TRBJ2-3; a possible D gene is TRBD1 (6 bases). The CDR3 spans 15 residues. CDR1 is MDHEN, CDR2 SYDVKM, per germline. Here the CDR3 reads CASSSETGLTGTQYF. The CDR3 DNA reads as TGTGCCAGCAGTTCTGAGACAGGACTCACAGGTACGCAGTATTTT.

This clonotype was picked up many times. This chain joins TRBV6-1 and TRBJ2-3; a weak D match, TRBD1 (5 bases). This CDR3 spans 15 amino acids. Germline CDR1 and CDR2: MNHNS and SASEGT. The ends were cut back, 3 bases at V and 0 bases at J, with 10 bases in the middle. CDR3 coding DNA: TGTGCCAGCAGTGATTGGACACCTAGCACAGATACGCAGTATTTT. Translation gives CASSDWTPSTDTQYF.

This clonotype was recorded at least ten times. The chain combines TRBV2 with TRBJ2-1, with 12 bases fitting TRBD2. The CDR3 covers 17 residues. V lost 4 bases and J lost 5; bases outside the gene matches: 9. The germline V gene has CDR1 SNHLY and CDR2 FYNNEI. As DNA, the CDR3 is TGTGCCAGCAGTGGCGTATTGACTAGCGGGAGCGACAATGAGCAGTTCTTC. Protein: CASSGVLTSGSDNEQFF.